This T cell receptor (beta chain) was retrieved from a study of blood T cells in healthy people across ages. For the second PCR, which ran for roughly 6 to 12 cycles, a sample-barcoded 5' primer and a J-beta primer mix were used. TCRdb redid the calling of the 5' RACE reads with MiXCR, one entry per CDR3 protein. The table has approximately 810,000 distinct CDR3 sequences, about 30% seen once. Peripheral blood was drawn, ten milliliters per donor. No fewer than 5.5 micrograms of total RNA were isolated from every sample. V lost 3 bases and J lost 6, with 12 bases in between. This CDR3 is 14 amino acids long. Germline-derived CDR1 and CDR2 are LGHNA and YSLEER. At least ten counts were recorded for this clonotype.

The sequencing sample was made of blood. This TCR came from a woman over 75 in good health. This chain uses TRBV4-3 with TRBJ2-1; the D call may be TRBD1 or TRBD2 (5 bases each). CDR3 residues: CASSQRGRGNEQFF. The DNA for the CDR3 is TGCGCCAGCAGCCAGAGGGGTCGAGGCAATGAGCAGTTCTTC.